This T cell receptor (beta chain) was found in a study of Ad26.COV2.S vaccination and SARS-CoV-2 variants. Whole-study context: Ad26.COV2.S, an intramuscular injection, was given once or twice 56 days apart.

As concerns this clone: Its antigen is undetermined.

Sequencing used immunoSEQ multiplex PCR; TCRdb keeps in-frame clones, though not all of them. The sample contains 350,000 to 500,000 clones, 90% of which appear only once. Trimming stripped 0 bases from V and 2 bases from J, with 12 bases between. This CDR3 comprises 15 residues. The V gene's germline CDR1 is SGHDT and CDR2 YYEEEE. General study findings and limits: People who got the vaccine had more spike-specific TCR breadth than people who got placebo.

The treatment denotes: 15 to 20 received Ad26.COV2.S at low or high dose, single or two shots; roughly 5 received placebo; per-sample allocation not given. Sampling happened 63 days after the first vaccine or placebo injection. An Ad26 vector that expressed Wuhan-strain SARS-CoV-2 spike constituted the vaccine. The sequencing here drew on peripheral blood, taken in a trial of Ad26.COV2.S vaccine versus placebo. The chain links TRBV5-6 to TRBJ2-7; D may match TRBD1 or TRBD2 (5 bases each). The sequence was obtained from a person between 18 and 59 years old who received the Ad26.COV2.S COVID-19 vaccine or a placebo. The CDR3 sequence: CASSLVVGPPYEQYF. The CDR3 region has the DNA TGTGCCAGCAGCTTGGTGGTGGGACCTCCCTACGAGCAGTACTTC.